This paragraph covers one T cell receptor (beta chain) sequence. Deletions cut 1 base from V and 4 bases from J, with 8 bases between. Germline CDR1 reads LGHDT; CDR2 reads YNNKEL (reference sequence). This CDR3 is built from 13 residues. One entry per CDR3 protein results from TCRdb running MiXCR on the RT-PCR reads. The table has around 700,000 distinct CDR3 sequences, approximately 15% seen once. The source of this sequence is a female donor in good health, serving as a healthy control. Sequenced: memory CD4+ T cells from blood. The chain couples TRBV3-1 to TRBJ2-7; D is perhaps TRBD1 (6 bases). CDR3 in amino acids: CASSQGGLYEQYF. CDR3 DNA: TGTGCCAGCAGCCAAGGGGGGCTGTACGAGCAGTACTTC.